Shown below are 13 T cell receptor beta chains from a single sample sequenced in a study of blood T cell repertoires in COVID-19. Data came from immunoSEQ multiplex PCR; TCRdb stores just in-frame clones and leaves some out. Of a few hundred thousand clones listed, roughly 87% are singletons. Sample: PBMCs or T cells enriched from blood (not recorded which). The receptors derive from a young woman who had recovered from COVID-19.

The chain employs TRBV5-6 and TRBJ1-1; no reliable D call. The germline V and J ends were trimmed by 2 bases and 4 bases, with 12 bases remaining between them. The CDR3 is made up of 14 amino acids. Germline CDR1 reads SGHDT; CDR2 reads YYEEEE. The chain's CDR3 is CASSFRRAGTEAFF. In DNA, the CDR3 is TGTGCCAGCAGCTTTCGGAGGGCGGGCACTGAAGCTTTCTTT.

The chain combines TRBV7-2 with TRBJ2-7; weak D call: TRBD1 (5 bases). The V gene's germline CDR1 is SGHTA and CDR2 FQGNSA. V lost 10 bases and J lost 5, with 21 bases in between. This CDR3 is 14 amino acids long. CDR3 sequence: CATAQAPLRHEQYF. CDR3 coding DNA: TGTGCCACCGCACAGGCACCGCTTAGGCACGAGCAGTACTTC.

The V gene is TRBV5-5, the J gene TRBJ1-1; tentatively, D is TRBD1 (6 bases). With 4 bases removed from V and 10 bases from J, the gap between germline ends came to 14 bases. The CDR3 contains 12 residues. From germline, CDR1 is SGHKS and CDR2 YYEKEE (reference sequence). The chain's CDR3 is CASSTATGGAFF. CDR3 coding DNA: TGTGCCAGCAGCACGGCGACAGGTGGAGCTTTCTTT.

The chain links TRBV19 to TRBJ1-1; D gene ambiguous. This CDR3 spans 15 amino acids. Per the germline V gene, CDR1 is LNHDA and CDR2 is SQIVND (reference sequence). The V gene lost 4 bases and the J gene lost 1 base, with 13 bases spanning the gap. The CDR3 here is CASSRLGESNTEAFF. In nucleotides, the CDR3 is TGTGCCAGTAGTAGACTCGGTGAGTCGAACACTGAAGCTTTCTTT.

CDR3 region: CASSLDSGGTGELFF. CDR3 coding DNA: TGTGCCAGCAGCTTAGATAGCGGGGGAACCGGGGAGCTGTTTTTT. The V and J genes are TRBV7-2 and TRBJ2-2, with 9 nucleotides matching TRBD2. There are 15 residues in the CDR3. Trimming at V came to 1 base and at J to 5 bases, leaving 2 bases not matched to a gene. Germline V lookup: CDR1 SGHTA, CDR2 FQGNSA.

The J gene is TRBJ1-4, the V gene TRBV4-3, with D perhaps matching TRBD1 (5 bases). Trimming took off 4 bases at V and 8 bases at J, with 11 bases between the two ends. The CDR3 has 13 residues. Looked up from germline, CDR1 is LGHNA and CDR2 is YSLEER. DNA for the CDR3: TGCGCCAGCAGCCGATTACCAGGGGAAAAACTGTTTTTT. Amino acids: CASSRLPGEKLFF.

The chain employs TRBV19 and TRBJ1-2; 9 nucleotides agree with TRBD1. CDR3 length: 15 residues. The junction had 9 bases not matched to a gene; V was cut back by 5 bases and J by 5 bases. The germline V gene encodes CDR1 LNHDA and CDR2 SQIVND (reference sequence). Here the CDR3 reads CASSLLTGGQYGYTF. The DNA of the CDR3 is TGTGCCAGTAGTCTCCTGACAGGGGGTCAGTATGGCTACACCTTC.

This chain's CDR3 is CASSLAQGLSGNTIYF. In DNA form, the CDR3 reads TGTGCCAGCAGCTTAGCGCAGGGTCTCTCTGGAAACACCATATATTTT. This chain links TRBV7-2 with TRBJ1-3; D perhaps matches TRBD1 (5 bases). The CDR3 has 16 residues. The germline V and J ends were trimmed by 0 bases and 0 bases, with 9 bases remaining between them. Per the germline V gene, CDR1 is SGHTA and CDR2 is FQGNSA.

This chain uses TRBV30 with TRBJ1-3; tentative D call: TRBD1 (6 bases). Per germline, CDR1 GTSNPN and CDR2 SVGIG (reference sequence). This CDR3 is 13 amino acids long. V lost 3 bases and J lost 4, with 10 bases in between. CDR3 region: CAWRQGGGNTIYF. In DNA, the CDR3 is TGTGCCTGGAGACAGGGCGGAGGAAACACCATATATTTT. Full variable domain (rest looked up from reference TRBV30 and TRBJ1-3): SQTIHQWPATLVQPVGSPLSLECTVEGTSNPNLYWYRQAAGRGLQLLFYSVGIGQISSEVPQNLSASRPQDRQFILSSKKLLLSDSGFYLCAWRQGGGNTIYFGEGSWLTVV.

This clone was observed a single time. The chain links TRBV5-1 to TRBJ1-6, with TRBD1 identical over 9 bases. V gave up 0 bases and J gave up 13 bases; unmatched junction bases: 8. The CDR3 has 15 residues. Germline CDR1 is SGHRS and CDR2 is YFSETQ. CDR3 coding DNA: TGCGCCAGCAGCTTGGGGGACAGGGTCTATGATCCCCTCCACTTT. Its translation is CASSLGDRVYDPLHF.

The chain carries TRBV6-1 and TRBJ2-1; no clear D gene. V shed 0 bases and J shed 8 bases, with 26 bases lying between them. The CDR3 is 19 residues long. Germline lookup yields CDR1 MNHNS and CDR2 SASEGT. In DNA form, the CDR3 reads TGTGCCAGCAGTGAAGCCCAGGTTAGGATGGTGGGTGTGAAAGATGAGCAGTTCTTC. It encodes CASSEAQVRMVGVKDEQFF.

The chain is built from TRBV5-1 and TRBJ1-4, with a tentative D call TRBD1 (6 bases). CDR1 SGHRS and CDR2 YFSETQ come from the germline V gene. This CDR3 is built from 15 residues. V lost 0 bases, J lost 7 bases, and 13 bases lay in between. Here the CDR3 reads CASSLAGTGSEKLFF. CDR3 coding DNA: TGCGCCAGCAGCTTGGCCGGCACAGGGAGTGAAAAACTGTTTTTT.

The chain carries TRBV5-1 and TRBJ2-1; 9 bases are a match to TRBD2. With V trimmed by 4 bases and J by 6 bases, 11 bases remained unmatched. Looked up from germline, CDR1 is SGHRS and CDR2 is YFSETQ. The CDR3 spans 16 residues. CDR3 coding DNA: TGCGCCAGCAGCCCATTAGCGGGGGCGAGTACCAATGAGCAGTTCTTC. This codes for CASSPLAGASTNEQFF.